This T cell receptor beta chain was profiled in a study of cytomegalovirus exposure and HLA in healthy donors. Notes on the study in general: TCR beta V segments were, for the most part, productive about 87% or about 30% of the time in an earlier analysis.

Note on this clone: Its matching antigen is unknown.

The PCR contained 60 Vbeta and 13 Jbeta primers. Some clones are missing from TCRdb's copy, which holds only in-frame ones; the method was immunoSEQ multiplex PCR. The sample has approximately 180,000 clones, approximately 80% seen once. The CDR3 runs to 16 residues. V shed 3 bases and J 3 bases; nucleotides not matched to a gene: 3. Germline CDR1 and CDR2: KGHSH and LQKENI. The rearrangement uses TRBV18 and TRBJ2-3; 13 bases agree with TRBD2. Sequenced sample: PBMCs. This receptor was obtained from a woman in her 40s in good health and CMV-seronegative. The CDR3 region is CASSPWTSGSTDTQYF. As DNA, the CDR3 is TGTGCCAGCTCACCTTGGACTAGCGGGAGTACAGATACGCAGTATTTT.